This T cell receptor (beta chain) stems from a study of T cell changes during pregnancy in multiple sclerosis. Looked up from germline, CDR1 is SGHDN and CDR2 is FVKESK. The trim removed 1 base at V and 4 bases at J, leaving 2 bases unmatched. The CDR3 consists of 16 residues. TCRdb's table, derived via immunoSEQ multiplex PCR, lists solely in-frame clones and lacks some. Of about 30,000 clones in the sample, around 89% are singletons; the top ten hold around 6.9%. By share of the sample, this clone is medium-sized (0.01 to 0.1%). The receptor comes from a female donor with multiple sclerosis, enrolled in a pregnancy study. The sequenced sample was CD8+ T cells from peripheral blood mononuclear cells, obtained in the second trimester of pregnancy. This chain connects TRBV14 to TRBJ2-3, with TRBD2 matching 13 bases. This CDR3 is CASSQVTSGGADTQYF. The CDR3 nucleotides are TGTGCCAGCAGCCAAGTAACTAGCGGGGGGGCAGATACGCAGTATTTT.